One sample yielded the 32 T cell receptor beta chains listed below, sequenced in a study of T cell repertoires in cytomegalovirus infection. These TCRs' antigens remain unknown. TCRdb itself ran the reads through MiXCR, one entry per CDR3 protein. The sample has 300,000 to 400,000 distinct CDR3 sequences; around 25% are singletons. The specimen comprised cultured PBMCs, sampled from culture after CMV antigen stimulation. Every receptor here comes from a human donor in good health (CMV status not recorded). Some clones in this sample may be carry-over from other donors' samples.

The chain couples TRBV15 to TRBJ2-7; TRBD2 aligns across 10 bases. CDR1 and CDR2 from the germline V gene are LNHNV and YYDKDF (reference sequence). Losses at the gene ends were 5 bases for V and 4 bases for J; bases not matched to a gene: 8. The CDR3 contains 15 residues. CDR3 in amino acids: CATSAGLAAIYEQYV. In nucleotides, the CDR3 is TGTGCCACCAGCGCCGGACTAGCGGCAATTTACGAGCAGTACGTC.

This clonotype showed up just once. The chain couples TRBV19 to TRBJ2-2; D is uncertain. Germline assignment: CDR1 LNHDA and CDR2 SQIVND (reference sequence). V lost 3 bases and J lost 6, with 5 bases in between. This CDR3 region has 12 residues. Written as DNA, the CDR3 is TGTGCCAGTAGTATTTTTTCCGGGGAGCTGTTTTTT. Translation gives CASSIFSGELFF.

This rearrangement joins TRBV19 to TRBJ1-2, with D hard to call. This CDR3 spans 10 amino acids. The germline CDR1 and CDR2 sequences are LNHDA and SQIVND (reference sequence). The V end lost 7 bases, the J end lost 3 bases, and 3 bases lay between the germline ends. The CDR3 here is CASKDYGYTF. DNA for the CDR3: TGTGCCAGTAAGGACTATGGCTACACCTTC.

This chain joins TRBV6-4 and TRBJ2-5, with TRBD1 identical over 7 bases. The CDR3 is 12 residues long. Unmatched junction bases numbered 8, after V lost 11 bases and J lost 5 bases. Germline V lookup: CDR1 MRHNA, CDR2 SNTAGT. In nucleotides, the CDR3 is TGTGCCGCCCGGGACAGACAGGAGACCCAGTACTTC. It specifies CAARDRQETQYF.

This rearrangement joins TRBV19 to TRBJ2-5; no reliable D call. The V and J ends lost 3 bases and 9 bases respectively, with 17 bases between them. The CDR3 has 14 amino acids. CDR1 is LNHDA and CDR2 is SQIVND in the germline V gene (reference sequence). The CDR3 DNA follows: TGTGCCAGTAGTATCGACGGTACCCCTTTGTCCCAGTACTTC. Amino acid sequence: CASSIDGTPLSQYF. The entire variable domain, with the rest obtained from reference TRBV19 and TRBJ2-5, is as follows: DGGITQSPKYLFRKEGQNVTLSCEQNLNHDAMYWYRQDPGQGLRLIYYSQIVNDFQKGDIAEGYSVSREKKESFPLTVTSAQKNPTAFYLCASSIDGTPLSQYFGPGTRLLVL.

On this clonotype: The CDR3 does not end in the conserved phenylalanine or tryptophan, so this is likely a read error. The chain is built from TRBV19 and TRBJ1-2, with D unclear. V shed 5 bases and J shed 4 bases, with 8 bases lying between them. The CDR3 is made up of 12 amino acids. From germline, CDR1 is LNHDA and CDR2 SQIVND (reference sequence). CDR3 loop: CASSPDTYGYTS. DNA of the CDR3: TGTGCCAGTAGTCCTGACACCTATGGCTACACCTCC.

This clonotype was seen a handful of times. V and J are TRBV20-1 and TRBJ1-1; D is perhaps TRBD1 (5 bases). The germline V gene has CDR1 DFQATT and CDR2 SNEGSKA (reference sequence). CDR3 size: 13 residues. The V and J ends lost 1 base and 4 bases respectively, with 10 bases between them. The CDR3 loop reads CSARGGWGTEAFF. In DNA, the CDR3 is TGCAGTGCTAGAGGGGGCTGGGGCACTGAAGCTTTCTTT.

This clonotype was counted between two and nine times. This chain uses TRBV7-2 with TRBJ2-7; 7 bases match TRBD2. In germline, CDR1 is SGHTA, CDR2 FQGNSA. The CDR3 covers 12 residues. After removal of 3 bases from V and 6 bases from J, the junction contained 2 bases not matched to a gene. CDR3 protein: CASSFGRGEQYF. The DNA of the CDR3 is TGTGCCAGCAGCTTTGGGAGGGGCGAGCAGTACTTC.

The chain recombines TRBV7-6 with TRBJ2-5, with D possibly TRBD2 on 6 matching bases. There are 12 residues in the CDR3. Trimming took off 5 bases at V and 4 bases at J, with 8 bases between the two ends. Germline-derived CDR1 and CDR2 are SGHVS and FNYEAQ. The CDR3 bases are TGTGCCAGCAGCCGACTAGGAGAGACCCAGTACTTC. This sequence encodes CASSRLGETQYF.

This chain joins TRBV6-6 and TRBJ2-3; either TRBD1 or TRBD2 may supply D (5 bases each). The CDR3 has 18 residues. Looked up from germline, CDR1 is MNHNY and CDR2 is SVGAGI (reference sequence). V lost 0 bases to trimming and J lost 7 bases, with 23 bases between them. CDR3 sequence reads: CASSYSLPGSSQPNTQYF. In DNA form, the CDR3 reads TGTGCCAGCAGTTACTCGTTACCAGGGAGCTCTCAACCGAATACGCAGTATTTT.

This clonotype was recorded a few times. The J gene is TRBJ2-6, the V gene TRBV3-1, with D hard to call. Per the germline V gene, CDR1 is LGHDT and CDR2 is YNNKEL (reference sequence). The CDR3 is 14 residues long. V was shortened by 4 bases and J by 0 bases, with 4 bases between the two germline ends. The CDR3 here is CASSPTSGANVLTF. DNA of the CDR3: TGTGCCAGCAGCCCGACCTCTGGGGCCAACGTCCTGACTTTC. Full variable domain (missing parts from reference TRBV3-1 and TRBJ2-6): DTAVSQTPKYLVTQMGNDKSIKCEQNLGHDTMYWYKQDSKKFLKIMFSYNNKELIINETVPNRFSPKSPDKAHLNLHINSLELGDSAVYFCASSPTSGANVLTFGAGSRLTVL.

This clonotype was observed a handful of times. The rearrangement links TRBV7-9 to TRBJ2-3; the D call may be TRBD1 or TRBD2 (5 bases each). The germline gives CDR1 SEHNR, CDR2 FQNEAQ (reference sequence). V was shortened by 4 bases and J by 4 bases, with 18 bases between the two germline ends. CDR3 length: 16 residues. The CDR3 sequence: CASSSGIARDADTQYF. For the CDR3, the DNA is TGTGCCAGCAGCTCCGGGATTGCAAGGGACGCAGATACGCAGTATTTT.

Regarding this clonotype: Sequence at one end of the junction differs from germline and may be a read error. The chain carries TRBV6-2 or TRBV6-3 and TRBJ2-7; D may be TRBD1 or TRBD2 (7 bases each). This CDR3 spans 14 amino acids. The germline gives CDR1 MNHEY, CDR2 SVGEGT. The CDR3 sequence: CASSSPGRGLNHLF. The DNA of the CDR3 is TGTGCCAGCAGTTCCCCGGGGAGGGGGCTGAACCATCTCTTC.

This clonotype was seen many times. In nucleotides, the CDR3 is TGTGCCAGCAGCCCAAAAAGGGGATCTAGCGGGAGGGAGGGGATGTACAATGAGCAGTTCTTC. Protein product: CASSPKRGSSGREGMYNEQFF. V is TRBV7-2 and J is TRBJ2-1; the match to TRBD2 covers 12 bases. J lost 4 bases, V lost 5 bases, and 21 bases had no gene match. The germline gives CDR1 SGHTA, CDR2 FQGNSA. This CDR3 has 21 amino acids. Together with reference TRBV7-2 and TRBJ2-1, the CDR3 gives the full variable domain: GAGVSQSPSNKVTEKGKDVELRCDPISGHTALYWYRQSLGQGLEFLIYFQGNSAPDKSGLPSDRFSAERTGGSVSTLTIQRTQQEDSAVYLCASSPKRGSSGREGMYNEQFFGPGTRLTVL.

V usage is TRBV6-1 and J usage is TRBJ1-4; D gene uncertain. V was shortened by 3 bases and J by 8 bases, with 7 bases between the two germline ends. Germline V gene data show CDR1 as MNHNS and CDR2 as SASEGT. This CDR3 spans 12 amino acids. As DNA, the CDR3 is TGTGCCAGCAGTGATCAGACAGAAAAACTGTTTTTT. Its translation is CASSDQTEKLFF.

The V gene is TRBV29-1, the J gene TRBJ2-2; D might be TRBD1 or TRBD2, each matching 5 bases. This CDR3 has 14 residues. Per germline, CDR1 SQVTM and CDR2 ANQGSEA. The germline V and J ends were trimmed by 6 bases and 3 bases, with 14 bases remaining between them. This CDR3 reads CSVRRDPYTGELFF. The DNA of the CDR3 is TGCAGCGTCCGCCGGGACCCCTACACCGGGGAGCTGTTTTTT.

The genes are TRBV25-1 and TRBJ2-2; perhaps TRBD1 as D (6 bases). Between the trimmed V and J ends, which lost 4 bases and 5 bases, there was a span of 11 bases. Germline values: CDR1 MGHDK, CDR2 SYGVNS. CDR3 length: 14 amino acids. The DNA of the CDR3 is TGTGCCAGCAGTGTGACAGGCTGGACCGGGGAGCTGTTTTTT. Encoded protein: CASSVTGWTGELFF.

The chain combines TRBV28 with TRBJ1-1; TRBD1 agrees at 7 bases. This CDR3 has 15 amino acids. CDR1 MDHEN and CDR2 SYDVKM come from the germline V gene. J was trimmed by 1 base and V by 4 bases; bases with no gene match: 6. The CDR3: CASSSAGQKNTEAFF. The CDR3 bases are TGTGCCAGCAGTTCGGCGGGACAGAAGAACACTGAAGCTTTCTTT.

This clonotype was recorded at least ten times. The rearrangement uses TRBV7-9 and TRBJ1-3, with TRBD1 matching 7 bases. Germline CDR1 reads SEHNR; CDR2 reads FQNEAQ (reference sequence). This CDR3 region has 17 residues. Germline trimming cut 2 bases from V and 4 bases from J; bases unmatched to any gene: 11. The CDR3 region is CASSLPGQRPSGNTIYF. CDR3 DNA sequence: TGTGCCAGCAGCTTACCGGGACAGAGGCCCTCCGGAAACACCATATATTTT.

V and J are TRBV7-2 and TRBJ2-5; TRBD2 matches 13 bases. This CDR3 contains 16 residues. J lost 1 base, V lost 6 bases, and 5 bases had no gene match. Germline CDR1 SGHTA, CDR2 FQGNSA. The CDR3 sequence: CASSRLAGGGQETQYF. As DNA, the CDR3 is TGTGCCAGCAGTAGACTAGCGGGAGGTGGCCAAGAGACCCAGTACTTC.

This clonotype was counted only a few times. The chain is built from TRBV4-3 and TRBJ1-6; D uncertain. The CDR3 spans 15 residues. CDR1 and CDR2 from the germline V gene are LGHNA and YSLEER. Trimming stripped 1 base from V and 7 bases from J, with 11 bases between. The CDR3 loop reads CASSQGPDFNSPLHF. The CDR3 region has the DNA TGCGCCAGCAGCCAAGGGCCAGATTTCAATTCACCCCTCCACTTT.

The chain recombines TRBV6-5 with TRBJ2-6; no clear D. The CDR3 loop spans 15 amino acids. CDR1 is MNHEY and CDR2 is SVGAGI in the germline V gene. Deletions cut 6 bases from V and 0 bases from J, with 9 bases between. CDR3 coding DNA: TGTGCCAGCAGCCCTTTGGCCTCTGGGGCCAACGTCCTGACTTTC. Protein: CASSPLASGANVLTF.

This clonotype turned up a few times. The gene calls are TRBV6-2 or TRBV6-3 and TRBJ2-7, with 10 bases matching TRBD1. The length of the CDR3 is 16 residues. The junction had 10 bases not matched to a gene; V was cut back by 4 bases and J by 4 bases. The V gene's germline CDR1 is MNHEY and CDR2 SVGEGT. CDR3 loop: CASSLSRDRGEYEQYF. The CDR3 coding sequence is TGTGCCAGCAGTTTGAGCCGGGACAGGGGCGAGTACGAGCAGTACTTC.

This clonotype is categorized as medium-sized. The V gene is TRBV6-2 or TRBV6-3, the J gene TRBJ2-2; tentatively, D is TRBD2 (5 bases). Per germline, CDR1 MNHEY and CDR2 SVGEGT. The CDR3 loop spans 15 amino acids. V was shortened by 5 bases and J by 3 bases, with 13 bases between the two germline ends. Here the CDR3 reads CASSAGIRDTGELFF. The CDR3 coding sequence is TGTGCCAGCAGTGCCGGGATAAGGGACACCGGGGAGCTGTTTTTT.

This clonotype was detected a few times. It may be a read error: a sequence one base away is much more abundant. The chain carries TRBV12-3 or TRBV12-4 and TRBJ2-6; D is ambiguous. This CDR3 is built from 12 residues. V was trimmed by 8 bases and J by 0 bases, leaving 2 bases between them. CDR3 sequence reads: CASCSGANVLTF. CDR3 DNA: TGTGCCAGCTGCTCTGGGGCCAACGTCCTGACTTTC.

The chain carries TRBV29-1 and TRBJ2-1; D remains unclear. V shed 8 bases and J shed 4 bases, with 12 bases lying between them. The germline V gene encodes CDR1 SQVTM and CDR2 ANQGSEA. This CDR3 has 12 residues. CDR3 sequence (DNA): TGCAGCCCTGCCCCCTCTTACAATGAGCAGTTCTTC. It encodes CSPAPSYNEQFF.

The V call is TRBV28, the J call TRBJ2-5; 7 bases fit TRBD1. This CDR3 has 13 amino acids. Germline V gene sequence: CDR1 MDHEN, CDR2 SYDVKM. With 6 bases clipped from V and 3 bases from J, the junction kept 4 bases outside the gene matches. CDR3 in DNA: TGTGCCAGCAGCGTCCAGGGGGAAGAGACCCAGTACTTC. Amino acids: CASSVQGEETQYF.

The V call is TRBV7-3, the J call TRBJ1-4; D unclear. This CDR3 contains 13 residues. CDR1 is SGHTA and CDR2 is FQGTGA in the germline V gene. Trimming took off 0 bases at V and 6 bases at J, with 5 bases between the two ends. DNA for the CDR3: TGTGCCAGCAGCTTAACAGCCCATGAAAAACTGTTTTTT. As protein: CASSLTAHEKLFF.

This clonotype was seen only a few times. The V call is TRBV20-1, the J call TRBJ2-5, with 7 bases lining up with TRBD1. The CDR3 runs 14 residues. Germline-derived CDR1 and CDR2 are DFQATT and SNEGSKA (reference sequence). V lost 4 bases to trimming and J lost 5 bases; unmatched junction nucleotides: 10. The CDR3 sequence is CSAKPGQRGETQYF. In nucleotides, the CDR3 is TGCAGTGCTAAACCGGGACAGAGGGGGGAGACCCAGTACTTC.

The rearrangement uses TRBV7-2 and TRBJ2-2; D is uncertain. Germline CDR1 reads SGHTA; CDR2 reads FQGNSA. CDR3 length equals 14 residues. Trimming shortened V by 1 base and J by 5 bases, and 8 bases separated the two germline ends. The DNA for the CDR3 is TGTGCCAGCAGCTTAGTCCCAACTACCGGGGAGCTGTTTTTT. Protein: CASSLVPTTGELFF.

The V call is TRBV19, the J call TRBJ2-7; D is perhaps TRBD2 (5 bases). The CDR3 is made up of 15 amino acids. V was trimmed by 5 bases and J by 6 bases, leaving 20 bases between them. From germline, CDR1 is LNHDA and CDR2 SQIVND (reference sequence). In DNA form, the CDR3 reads TGTGCCAGTAGTGGCCCCCGTGCGGCGGCGGGCGAGCAGTACTTC. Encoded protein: CASSGPRAAAGEQYF.

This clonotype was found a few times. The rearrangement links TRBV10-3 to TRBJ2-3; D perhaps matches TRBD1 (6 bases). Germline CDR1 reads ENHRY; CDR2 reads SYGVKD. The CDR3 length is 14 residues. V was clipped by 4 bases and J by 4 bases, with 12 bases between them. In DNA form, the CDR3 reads TGTGCCATCAGTGCCCCACAGGGACCAGATACGCAGTATTTT. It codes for CAISAPQGPDTQYF.